Given below is one T cell receptor beta chain in context. This clone's antigen is unknown. No quality values exist for individual bases; no much larger clone is one base distant. CDR3 length: 15 amino acids, cysteine to phenylalanine. Only the CDR3 region is kept as DNA, spanning 45 bases read in frame from base 1. CDR1 and CDR2, per the germline V gene, are MGHDK and SYGVNS. Germline trimming: 6 bases from V, 0 bases from J; junction bases outside gene matches: 8. Genomic DNA was used as template for profiling of TCR beta VDJ combinations and CDR3 sequences. TCR repertoire sequencing was run on an Illumina HiSeq 2000. The authors processed their data as follows. TRBV/TRBJ rearrangement plots, CDR3 size and DJ length profiles, and Simpson's diversity index were used to assess repertoires. The most abundant DNA sequence in the deep sequencing data was defined as the immunodominant clone. CDR3 amino acid sequences were screened for sharing across subjects and were compared with published repertoires and the VDJdb database. TCRdb reprocessed the public reads (quality trimming at Q25 with fastp, clone calling with MiXCR) and kept in-frame beta chains. Every distinct CDR3 protein forms one entry, paired with its most common genes and DNA. The authors' filters were not applied to this entry. The sample table shows more than 200,000 distinct CDR3 sequences, and roughly 50% are seen once. The ten largest clones add up to 20% of the sample.

Expansion of CD8+CD57+ cells had been shown by flow cytometry in the patients chosen for sequencing. Every patient had a diagnosis of severe acquired aplastic anemia based on International Study of Aplastic Anemia and Agranulocytosis and Camitta criteria. No patient had received any therapy when blood was sampled. The study deep-sequenced TCR repertoires of sorted CD4+ and CD8+ blood T cells from severe aplastic anemia patients and healthy subjects. Patients were enrolled in the USA under clinicaltrials.gov protocols 00001620, 01623167, 00001397, 00071045, 00081523 and 00961064. Ficoll-Paque density gradient centrifugation was used to isolate peripheral blood mononuclear cells. Before DNA was extracted, CD4+ and CD8+ T cells were sorted using either FACS or magnetic beads. The record originates from a study of CD8+CD57+ T cells in acquired aplastic anemia (dated by TCRdb to about 2018). Concerning the study at large: A mean of about 3.2 ug of DNA, ranging from roughly 0.17 to 30 ug, was extracted from sorted CD4+ and CD8+ cells. A CD8+CD57+ expansion meant a frequency higher than the mean frequency seen in healthy subjects.

What the study reported, not specific to this receptor: CD8+ Simpson's diversity did not differ significantly between patients and healthy controls (P=0.060). Although under 35 CD8+ CDR3 sequences were shared by patients and controls, these sequences appeared highly expressed in patients and within the immunodominant clones of patients.

This sequence uses TRBV25-1 and TRBJ2-7; 7 of the junction bases match TRBD1. This receptor was obtained from a human donor with aplastic anemia. What was sequenced was sorted CD4+, CD8+, or CD8+CD57+ T cells (not recorded which) from PBMCs. The DNA sequence follows: TGTGCCAGCAGCGATAGACAGGGAAGCTCCTACGAGCAGTACTTC. The translation is CASSDRQGSSYEQYF.